This T cell receptor (beta chain) was identified during a study of vaccination and CD4 T cells after COVID-19. On the study more broadly: Ranging from 14 to 241, the interval between dose two and post-vaccine sampling had a median of roughly 73 days. Cultures acting as controls obtained a CEFX pool, an HIV-1 Nef pool, or no peptide.

Noted treatment: approximately 9-day PBMC culture with coronavirus spike peptide pools or control peptides (ViraFEST assay). Peptide pool stimulation in ViraFEST expanded antigen-specific T cells, whose TCRs were then sequenced. The Oncomine TCR Beta short-read assay was applied to DNA of cultured CD4+ T cells. Someone extracted genomic DNA from cultured CD4+ T cells. Each CDR3 protein gets one entry after TCRdb re-called the PCR reads with MiXCR. This sample carries roughly 20,000 distinct CDR3 sequences, 45% to 50% of them seen once, and the ten largest clones take about 8.4%. V was pared by 5 bases and J by 13 bases, with 10 bases of the junction left unmatched. Germline CDR1 is DFQATT and CDR2 is SNEGSKA (reference sequence). The CDR3 spans 13 residues. As for this clonotype: Its antigen is not identified.

The sample comprised CD4+ T cells from blood, cultured in vitro. This TCR derives from a human donor who had recovered from COVID-19. This chain joins TRBV20-1 and TRBJ2-1, with 11 bases identical to TRBD2. The CDR3 DNA follows: TGCAGTGCTTATCTGACTAGCGGGAAGGTTCAGTTCTTC. Its protein is CSAYLTSGKVQFF.